The T cell receptor beta chain described here comes from a study of blood T cell repertoires in COVID-19. The wider study: Some COVID-19 samples were acute and others convalescent; all came from the United States, Italy and Spain. Sources were T cells, B-cell-depleted T cells, or PBMCs; the material itself was cDNA or gDNA.

In the original analysis: Reference gene primer amplification yielded estimated nucleated cell counts. TCRdb's table, derived via immunoSEQ multiplex PCR, lists solely in-frame clones and lacks some. That table is the source of V, J and clone size, and D and trimming were worked out from the DNA. The sample has about 190,000 clones; more than 70% are singletons. Unmatched junction bases numbered 8, after V lost 6 bases and J lost 7 bases. This CDR3 is built from 14 residues. The V gene's germline CDR1 is MNHEY and CDR2 SMNVEV (reference sequence). This TCR was sampled from a woman older than 75 with active or convalescent COVID-19. The sequenced sample was peripheral blood. V gene TRBV27 combines with J gene TRBJ1-2; TRBD1 aligns across 10 bases. The CDR3 DNA sequence: TGTGCCAGCAGCTACGACAGGGGGCGTTTTGGCTACACCTTC. It codes for CASSYDRGRFGYTF.